Each of the 27 T cell receptor beta chains below was sequenced from the same sample in a study of T cell responses to AZD1222 COVID-19 vaccine (dated by TCRdb to the early 2020s). The meaning of the sample's time point label: baseline before first vaccination. Libraries were prepared through the immunoSEQ multiplex PCR assay. In its TCRdb copy, this immuneACCESS table keeps in-frame sequences only and misses some clones. Where compared with another copy, unresolved V genes explain less than half of these, and the others have no known cause. For this sample the table gives about 110,000 clones, of which about 86% were detected only once. The ten most abundant clones make up less than 3.5% of the sample. The specimen was peripheral blood, collected on day 0 of AZD1222 vaccination. The receptors stem from an adult in good health.

The chain has TRBV6-5 and TRBJ2-7; possibly TRBD1 for D (7 bases). The V and J ends lost 5 bases and 0 bases respectively, with 14 bases between them. Germline V CDR1 and CDR2: MNHEY, SVGAGI. The CDR3 is 15 amino acids. CDR3 coding DNA: TGTGCCAGCAGTCCTCTGCAGGGGGGCTCCTACGAGCAGTACTTC. Translation: CASSPLQGGSYEQYF.

CDR3 residues: CASSLTLLGLAGGQFF. In nucleotides, the CDR3 is TGTGCCAGCAGCTTAACCCTACTGGGACTAGCGGGGGGGCAGTTCTTC. This rearrangement joins TRBV7-9 to TRBJ2-1, with 15 bases matching TRBD2. Unmatched junction bases numbered 8, after V lost 2 bases and J lost 12 bases. Germline CDR1 is SEHNR and CDR2 is FQNEAQ (reference sequence). The CDR3 totals 16 residues.

The rearrangement joins TRBV4-1 to TRBJ2-5; no firm D call. Germline V gene lookup returns CDR1 MGHRA and CDR2 YSYEKL. V was clipped by 5 bases and J by 5 bases, with 12 bases between them. The CDR3 has 13 amino acids. The CDR3 region has the DNA TGCGCCAGCAGCTCATTTTCCGGGGAGACCCAGTACTTC. Translation: CASSSFSGETQYF.

The rearrangement links TRBV3-1 (or the pseudogene TRBV3-2) to TRBJ1-1; D is undetermined. Looked up from germline, CDR1 is LGHDT and CDR2 is YNNKEL (reference sequence). CDR3 length: 14 residues. V was pared by 1 base and J by 5 bases, with 11 bases between. The CDR3 is CASSQGKVTTEAFF. CDR3 sequence (DNA): TGTGCCAGCAGCCAAGGGAAGGTTACGACTGAAGCTTTCTTT.

The genes are TRBV3-1 (or the pseudogene TRBV3-2) and TRBJ1-2; TRBD1 is a possible D gene (5 bases). The CDR3 loop spans 13 amino acids. Germline V gives CDR1 LGHDT, CDR2 YNNKEL (reference sequence). Trimming took off 2 bases at V and 6 bases at J, with 10 bases between the two ends. CDR3 DNA: TGTGCCAGCAGCCAACTCCTGACAGATGGCTACACCTTC. Residues: CASSQLLTDGYTF.

This chain links TRBV6-6 with TRBJ1-1, with D perhaps TRBD1 (6 bases). The germline V and J ends were trimmed by 0 bases and 1 base, with 12 bases remaining between them. CDR3 length equals 16 residues. CDR1 and CDR2 (germline): MNHNY, SVGAGI (reference sequence). The CDR3 is CASSYSLRDTNTEAFF. Here the CDR3 DNA reads TGTGCCAGCAGTTACTCGCTCCGGGACACGAACACTGAAGCTTTCTTT.

This chain joins TRBV28 and TRBJ2-1, with D perhaps matching TRBD1 (6 bases). CDR3 length equals 16 residues. Germline CDR1 MDHEN, CDR2 SYDVKM. Trimming shortened V by 6 bases and J by 3 bases, and 18 bases separated the two germline ends. The CDR3 nucleotides read TGTGCCAGCAGCCAACAACAGGGTAGATACTACAATGAGCAGTTCTTC. It codes for CASSQQQGRYYNEQFF.

The chain combines TRBV7-9 with TRBJ2-1; D unresolved. The V and J ends lost 2 bases and 6 bases respectively, with 11 bases between them. Germline CDR1 is SEHNR and CDR2 is FQNEAQ (reference sequence). This CDR3 comprises 14 residues. CDR3 region: CASSLNPGRNEQFF. CDR3 bases: TGTGCCAGCAGCTTAAACCCGGGCCGCAATGAGCAGTTCTTC.

The chain employs TRBV12-3 or TRBV12-4 and TRBJ1-5; D unresolved. CDR3 length: 13 amino acids. Between the trimmed V and J ends, which lost 8 bases and 2 bases, there was a span of 10 bases. CDR3 sequence: CASRAEGNQPQHF. CDR3 in DNA: TGTGCCAGCCGGGCCGAGGGCAATCAGCCCCAGCATTTT.

The CDR3 DNA sequence: TGTGCCAGCAGCAAAGGGGGCGCCCCTGGAAACACCATATATTTT. As protein: CASSKGGAPGNTIYF. The chain joins TRBV11-3 to TRBJ1-3; TRBD1 matches at 7 bases. Per the germline V gene, CDR1 is SGHNT and CDR2 is YENEEA. CDR3 length: 15 residues. The ends lost 5 bases at V and 2 bases at J; junction bases unmatched: 6.

The rearrangement links TRBV7-3 to TRBJ1-1, with 11 bases that match TRBD1. Germline CDR1 reads SGHTA; CDR2 reads FQGTGA. This CDR3 spans 15 amino acids. V trimming: 5 bases; J trimming: 1 base; junction bases outside the gene matches: 3. CDR3 nucleotides: TGTGCCAGCAGCCGGACAGGGGGCCCGAACACTGAAGCTTTCTTT. Residues: CASSRTGGPNTEAFF.

This chain joins TRBV28 and TRBJ1-5, with D tentatively TRBD1 (5 bases). CDR3 length equals 16 residues. The germline V gene encodes CDR1 MDHEN and CDR2 SYDVKM. Deletions cut 2 bases from V and 1 base from J, with 12 bases between. CDR3 loop: CASSLGGGGSNQPQHF. The DNA of the CDR3 is TGTGCCAGCAGTTTAGGTGGGGGGGGAAGCAATCAGCCCCAGCATTTT.

The rearrangement joins TRBV6-2 or TRBV6-3 to TRBJ1-5, with TRBD1 matching over 10 bases. Looked up from germline, CDR1 is MNHEY and CDR2 is SVGEGT. This CDR3 is built from 15 residues. V lost 5 bases and J lost 7; bases outside the gene matches: 8. CDR3 residues: CASSGQGVGRQPQHF. The CDR3 DNA reads TGTGCCAGCAGTGGACAGGGGGTGGGTAGGCAGCCCCAGCATTTT.

The V and J genes are TRBV18 and TRBJ1-2; TRBD1 matches at 7 bases. The ends lost 3 bases at V and 4 bases at J; junction bases unmatched: 8. There are 15 residues in the CDR3. CDR1 and CDR2 (germline): KGHSH, LQKENI. The CDR3 sequence is CASSPNSQGPYGYTF. CDR3 DNA sequence: TGTGCCAGCTCACCGAACTCACAGGGGCCCTATGGCTACACCTTC. Full variable domain (missing parts from reference TRBV18 and TRBJ1-2): NAGVMQNPRHLVRRRGQEARLRCSPMKGHSHVYWYRQLPEEGLKFMVYLQKENIIDESGMPKERFSAEFPKEGPSILRIQQVVRGDSAAYFCASSPNSQGPYGYTFGSGTRLTVV.

V usage is TRBV19 and J usage is TRBJ1-4; D possibly corresponds to TRBD1 (6 bases). The CDR3 is made up of 14 amino acids. Deletions cut 3 bases from V and 5 bases from J, with 10 bases between. Germline assignment: CDR1 LNHDA and CDR2 SQIVND (reference sequence). The CDR3 nucleotides are TGTGCCAGTAGTATGGGACACACAAATGAAAAACTGTTTTTT. This encodes CASSMGHTNEKLFF.

This sequence joins TRBV3-1 (or the pseudogene TRBV3-2) and TRBJ2-5, with D perhaps matching TRBD1 (6 bases). V lost 3 bases to trimming and J lost 2 bases, with 13 bases between them. From germline, CDR1 is LGHDT and CDR2 YNNKEL (reference sequence). The CDR3 has 15 amino acids. The CDR3 sequence is CASSQQGQQQETQYF. As DNA, the CDR3 is TGTGCCAGCAGCCAGCAGGGGCAACAACAAGAGACCCAGTACTTC.

This CDR3 reads CASSLGTGLPGELFF. The CDR3 nucleotides are TGTGCCAGTAGTCTGGGGACAGGGCTTCCCGGGGAGCTGTTTTTT. The chain carries TRBV19 and TRBJ2-2, with TRBD1 identical over 9 bases. The germline V gene has CDR1 LNHDA and CDR2 SQIVND (reference sequence). Trimming took 5 bases from V and 6 from J; bases not matched to a gene: 7. The CDR3 totals 15 residues. The variable domain in full, with the rest retrieved from reference TRBV19 and TRBJ2-2, is DGGITQSPKYLFRKEGQNVTLSCEQNLNHDAMYWYRQDPGQGLRLIYYSQIVNDFQKGDIAEGYSVSREKKESFPLTVTSAQKNPTAFYLCASSLGTGLPGELFFGEGSRLTVL.

The chain joins TRBV4-1 to TRBJ1-5, with a tentative D call TRBD1 (6 bases). The V gene's germline CDR1 is MGHRA and CDR2 YSYEKL. The CDR3 is 12 amino acids. The V end was cut by 1 base, the J end by 11 bases, with 9 bases between. The DNA of the CDR3 is TGCGCCAGCAGCCAAGGAGGGGGGACCCAGCATTTT. Its translation is CASSQGGGTQHF.

V and J are TRBV11-3 and TRBJ2-1, with TRBD1 as a possible D gene (5 bases). The germline V and J ends were trimmed by 5 bases and 10 bases, with 18 bases remaining between them. The length of the CDR3 is 14 residues. Looked up from germline, CDR1 is SGHNT and CDR2 is YENEEA. CDR3 region: CASSDNRFPLEQFF. The DNA for the CDR3 is TGTGCCAGCAGCGATAACAGGTTCCCCCTGGAGCAGTTCTTC.

The V call is TRBV9, the J call TRBJ2-2; maybe TRBD2 (6 bases). This CDR3 is built from 15 residues. Trimming shortened V by 2 bases and J by 1 base, and 9 bases separated the two germline ends. CDR1 and CDR2 (germline): SGDLS, YYNGEE. The CDR3 coding sequence is TGTGCCAGCAGCGTCGGGACTCTGAACACCGGGGAGCTGTTTTTT. The encoded protein is CASSVGTLNTGELFF.

V is TRBV2 and J is TRBJ2-5; TRBD1 or TRBD2 may be the D gene (5 bases each). This CDR3 has 10 residues. With 11 bases removed from V and 2 bases from J, the gap between germline ends came to 6 bases. Germline V CDR1 and CDR2: SNHLY, FYNNEI. CDR3 amino acids: CAWGQETQYF. The CDR3 DNA sequence: TGTGCCTGGGGGCAAGAGACCCAGTACTTC.

This chain links TRBV6-1 with TRBJ2-5, with D hard to call. The length of the CDR3 is 14 residues. V lost 1 base and J lost 5, with 11 bases in between. Germline V gene data show CDR1 as MNHNS and CDR2 as SASEGT. The CDR3 sequence is CASSEGLAKETQYF. The CDR3 region has the DNA TGTGCCAGCAGTGAAGGATTGGCCAAGGAGACCCAGTACTTC.

The chain combines TRBV10-1 with TRBJ1-4, with 7 bases matching TRBD1. Germline CDR1 reads WNHNN; CDR2 reads SYGVQD (reference sequence). J lost 3 bases, V lost 5 bases, and 6 bases had no gene match. The CDR3 has 15 residues. The CDR3 DNA follows: TGCGCCAGCAGTATCTACAGGGGTTCTAATGAAAAACTGTTTTTT. It translates to CASSIYRGSNEKLFF.

The chain combines TRBV2 with TRBJ1-2; 7 bases agree with TRBD1. V was pared by 7 bases and J by 6 bases, with 11 bases of the junction left unmatched. This CDR3 has 14 amino acids. CDR1 is SNHLY, CDR2 FYNNEI, per germline. The CDR3 coding sequence is TGTGCCAGCACCCTTGGCGCAGGGGGAAATGGCTACACCTTC. Its translation: CASTLGAGGNGYTF.

This chain links TRBV6-5 with TRBJ2-7; perhaps TRBD1 as D (6 bases). This CDR3 has 13 amino acids. The V and J ends lost 2 bases and 7 bases respectively, with 12 bases between them. Germline CDR1 MNHEY, CDR2 SVGAGI. CDR3 loop: CASSYRTAGEQYF. The CDR3 nucleotides read TGTGCCAGCAGTTACCGGACAGCAGGGGAGCAGTACTTC.

V is TRBV29-1 and J is TRBJ2-7; 10 nucleotides agree with TRBD1. Germline CDR1 SQVTM, CDR2 ANQGSEA. V lost 2 bases and J lost 5; bases outside the gene matches: 3. This CDR3 comprises 13 residues. The chain's CDR3 is CSVERTGGHEQYF. As DNA, the CDR3 is TGCAGCGTTGAACGGACAGGGGGACACGAGCAGTACTTC.

The chain combines TRBV6-2 or TRBV6-3 with TRBJ2-7; D is unclear. The germline V gene encodes CDR1 MNHEY and CDR2 SVGEGT. With 5 bases removed from V and 6 bases from J, the gap between germline ends came to 17 bases. This CDR3 is 14 amino acids long. The CDR3 region is CASSTTGKLREQYF. The CDR3 DNA reads TGTGCCAGCAGTACGACGGGTAAACTACGCGAGCAGTACTTC.